This note documents a single TCR beta chain sequence. Its antigen is undetermined. This sample was taken from a study of T cell responses to AZD1222 COVID-19 vaccine. Findings and caveats of the study: The number of AZD1222 recipients seropositive at baseline was only 6 or 7. A mostly white British donor set with more females was recruited, and clonal diversity was possibly underestimated. Every sample of the repertoires postdated the peak T cell response.

Trimming cost V 7 bases and J 6 bases, with 16 bases left between them. Germline V gives CDR1 SQVTM, CDR2 ANQGSEA. The CDR3 consists of 13 residues. The data were produced by immunoSEQ multiplex PCR, yet TCRdb's version contains in-frame clones alone and is incomplete. Of about 92,000 clones in the sample, 75% to 90% were seen once. This chain connects TRBV29-1 to TRBJ2-1, with unresolved D. Sequences were derived from peripheral blood, sampled on day 0 of AZD1222 vaccination. The sequence came from an adult in good health. CDR3 sequence: CSAQVGIGNEQFF. In DNA form, the CDR3 reads TGCAGCGCCCAGGTGGGGATCGGCAATGAGCAGTTCTTC.